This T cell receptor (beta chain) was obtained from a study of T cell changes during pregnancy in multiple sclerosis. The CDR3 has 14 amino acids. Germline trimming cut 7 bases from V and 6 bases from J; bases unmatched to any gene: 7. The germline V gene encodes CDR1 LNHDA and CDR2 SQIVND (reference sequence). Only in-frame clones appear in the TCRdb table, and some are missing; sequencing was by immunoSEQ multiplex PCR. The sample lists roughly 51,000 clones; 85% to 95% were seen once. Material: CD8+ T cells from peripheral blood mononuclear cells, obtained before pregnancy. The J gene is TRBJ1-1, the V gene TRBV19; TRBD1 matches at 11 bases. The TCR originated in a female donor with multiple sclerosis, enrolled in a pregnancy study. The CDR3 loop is CASTAGTGGPEAFF. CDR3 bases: TGTGCCAGTACGGCCGGGACAGGGGGGCCTGAAGCTTTCTTT.